This T cell receptor (beta chain) derives from a study of follicular helper T cells after annual influenza vaccination. About the research overall: Sampling occurred days 0, 7 and 28 after each influenza vaccination. Some donors were sampled over the 2013-2014, 2014-2015 and 2015-2016 vaccinations. Study conclusions and caveats: Each annual vaccination recalled recurring oligoclonal ICOS+CD38+ cTfh clonotypes.

The method was immunoSEQ multiplex PCR; TCRdb's version includes in-frame clones alone and lacks a portion of them. The sample carries 6,500 to 8,500 clones, around four fifths recorded once. The time point was: 2014-2015 season, 7 days after vaccination. Non-naive CD4+CXCR5+PD-1+ cTfh were sorted into ICOS+CD38+ and ICOS-CD38- fractions. Notes on this clone: The antigen remains undetermined.

The TCR sequence derives from an adult who received the influenza vaccine. The sequences come from CXCR5+ CD38- circulating T follicular helper cells from blood, collected 7 days after influenza vaccination. The subset was: circulating Tfh, non-naive CD4+CXCR5+PD-1+ (ICOS+CD38+ or ICOS-CD38-).

The CDR3 sequence is CSVEGQASQLGETQYF. CDR3 DNA: TGCAGCGTTGAAGGACAGGCCTCCCAATTGGGGGAGACCCAGTACTTC. The chain links TRBV29-1 to TRBJ2-5, with D perhaps matching TRBD1 (6 bases). The CDR3 sequence is 16 residues long. Trimming removed 1 base from V and 5 bases from J, with 20 bases in between. Germline V CDR1 and CDR2: SQVTM, ANQGSEA.